This T cell receptor beta chain emerged from a study of post-analysis software for immune sequencing data. General study points: In multiple sclerosis, normalized Chao1 diversity was significantly below that of controls. Samples from one preparation batch, clustered by F measure, grouped strongly together. In patients, TRBV5-6, TRBV5-1 and TRBV20-1 belonged to four or five TRBV segments found more frequently than in controls.

Researchers reported that TCR beta cDNA libraries carried unique molecular identifiers. Researchers reported approximately 500,000 cDNA molecules coming from approximately 0.91 to 9.4 million T cells. TCRdb reanalysed the PCR reads using MiXCR and keeps one entry per CDR3 protein. The sample has more than 500,000 distinct CDR3 sequences; 30% to 40% are singletons. A note on this clonotype: Antigen unknown. A much larger clone lies one base from this, so it may be a read error.

This CDR3 is 12 amino acids long. V lost 10 bases and J lost 0, with 11 bases in between. CDR1 SGHRS and CDR2 YFSETQ come from the germline V gene. The receptor comes from a girl younger than 18 with multiple sclerosis. The sequencing sample was made of blood. V usage is TRBV5-1 and J usage is TRBJ2-7; D not resolved. In nucleotides, the CDR3 is TGCGCCTGCCGGTCGAGCTCCTACGAGCAGTACTTC. It codes for CACRSSSYEQYF.